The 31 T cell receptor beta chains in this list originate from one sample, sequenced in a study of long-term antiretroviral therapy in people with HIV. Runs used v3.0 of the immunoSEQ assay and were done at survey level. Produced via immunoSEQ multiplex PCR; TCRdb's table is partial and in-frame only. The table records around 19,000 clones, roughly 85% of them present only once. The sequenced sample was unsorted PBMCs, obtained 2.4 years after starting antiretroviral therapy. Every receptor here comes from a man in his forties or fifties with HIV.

CDR3 coding DNA: TGTGCCAGCAGCTCTGATTGGAACACTGAAGCTTTCTTT. Protein product: CASSSDWNTEAFF. The chain recombines TRBV7-6 with TRBJ1-1, with D unresolved. The CDR3 totals 13 residues. Germline assignment: CDR1 SGHVS and CDR2 FNYEAQ. Trimming removed 4 bases from V and 1 base from J, with 7 bases in between. Drawing the rest from reference TRBV7-6 and TRBJ1-1, the complete variable domain is GAGVSQSPRYKVTKRGQDVALRCDPISGHVSLYWYRQALGQGPEFLTYFNYEAQQDKSGLPNDRFSAERPEGSISTLTIQRTEQRDSAMYRCASSSDWNTEAFFGQGTRLTVV.

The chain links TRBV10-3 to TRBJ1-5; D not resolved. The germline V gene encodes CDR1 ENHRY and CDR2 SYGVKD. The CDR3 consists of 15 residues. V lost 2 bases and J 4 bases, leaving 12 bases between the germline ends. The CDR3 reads CAISETAVGNQPQHF. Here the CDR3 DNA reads TGTGCCATCAGTGAGACGGCAGTCGGGAATCAGCCCCAGCATTTT.

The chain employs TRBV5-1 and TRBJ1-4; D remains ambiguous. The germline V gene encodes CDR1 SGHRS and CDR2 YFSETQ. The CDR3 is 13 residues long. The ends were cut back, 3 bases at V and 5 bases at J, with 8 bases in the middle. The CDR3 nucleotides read TGCGCCAGCAGCTGGGCGCAGAATGAAAAACTGTTTTTT. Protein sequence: CASSWAQNEKLFF.

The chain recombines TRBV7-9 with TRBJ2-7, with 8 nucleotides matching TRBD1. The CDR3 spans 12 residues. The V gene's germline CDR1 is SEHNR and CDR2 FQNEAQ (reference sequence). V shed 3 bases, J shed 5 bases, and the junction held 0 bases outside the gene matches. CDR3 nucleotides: TGTGCCAGCAGCTTGGACAGGGACGAGCAGTACTTC. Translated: CASSLDRDEQYF. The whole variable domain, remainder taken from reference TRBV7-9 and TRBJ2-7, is DTGVSQNPRHKITKRGQNVTFRCDPISEHNRLYWYRQTLGQGPEFLTYFQNEAQLEKSRLLSDRFSAERPKGSFSTLEIQRTEQGDSAMYLCASSLDRDEQYFGPGTRLTVT.

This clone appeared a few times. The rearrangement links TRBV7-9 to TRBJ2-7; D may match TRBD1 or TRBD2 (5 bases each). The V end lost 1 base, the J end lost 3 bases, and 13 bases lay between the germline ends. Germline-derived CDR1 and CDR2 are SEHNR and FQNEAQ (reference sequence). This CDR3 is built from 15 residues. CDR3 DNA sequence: TGTGCCAGCAGCTTAGGGGGGATATTAAGCTACGAGCAGTACTTC. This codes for CASSLGGILSYEQYF.

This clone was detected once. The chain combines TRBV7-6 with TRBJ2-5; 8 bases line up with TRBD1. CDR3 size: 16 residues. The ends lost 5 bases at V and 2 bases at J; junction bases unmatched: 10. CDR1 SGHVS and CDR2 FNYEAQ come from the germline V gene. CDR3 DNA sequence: TGTGCCAGCAGCCCCCCAGGGGGCCAGGGTCAAGAGACCCAGTACTTC. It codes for CASSPPGGQGQETQYF.

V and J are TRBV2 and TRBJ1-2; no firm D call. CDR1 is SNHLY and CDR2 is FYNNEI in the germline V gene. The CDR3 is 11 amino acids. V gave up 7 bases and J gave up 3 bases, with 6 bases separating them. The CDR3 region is CASKRDYGYTF. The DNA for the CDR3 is TGTGCCAGCAAGAGGGACTATGGCTACACCTTC.

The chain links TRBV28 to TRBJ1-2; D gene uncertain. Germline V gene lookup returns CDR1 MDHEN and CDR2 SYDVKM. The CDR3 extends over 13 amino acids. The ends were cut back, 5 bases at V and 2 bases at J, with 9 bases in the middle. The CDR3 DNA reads TGTGCCAGCAGTATTAACAAAAACTATGGCTACACCTTC. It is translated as CASSINKNYGYTF.

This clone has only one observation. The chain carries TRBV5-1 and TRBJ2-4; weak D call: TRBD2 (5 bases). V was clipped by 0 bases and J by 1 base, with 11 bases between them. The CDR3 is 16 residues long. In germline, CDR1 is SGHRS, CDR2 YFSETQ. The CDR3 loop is CASSLEAEAAKNIQYF. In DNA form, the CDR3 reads TGCGCCAGCAGCTTGGAAGCGGAGGCGGCCAAAAACATTCAGTACTTC.

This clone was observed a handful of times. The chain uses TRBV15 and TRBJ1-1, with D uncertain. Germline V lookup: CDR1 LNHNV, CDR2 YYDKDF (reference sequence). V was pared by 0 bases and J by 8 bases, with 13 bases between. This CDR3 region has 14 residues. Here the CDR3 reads CATSRDGDPAEAFF. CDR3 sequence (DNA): TGTGCCACCAGCAGAGACGGCGACCCGGCAGAAGCTTTCTTT.

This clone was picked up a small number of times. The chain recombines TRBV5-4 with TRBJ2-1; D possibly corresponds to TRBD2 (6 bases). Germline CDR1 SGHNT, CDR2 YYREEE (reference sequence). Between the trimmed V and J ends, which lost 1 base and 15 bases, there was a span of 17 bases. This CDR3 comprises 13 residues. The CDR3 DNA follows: TGTGCCAGCAGCTTGTCCGGAGGGGCTATGGCGTTCTTC. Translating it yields CASSLSGGAMAFF.

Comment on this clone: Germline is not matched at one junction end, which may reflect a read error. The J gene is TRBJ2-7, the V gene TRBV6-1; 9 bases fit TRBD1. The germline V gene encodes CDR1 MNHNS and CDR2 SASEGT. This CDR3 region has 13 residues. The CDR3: CASSALQGAGALF. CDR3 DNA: TGTGCCAGCAGTGCGTTACAGGGGGCGGGGGCCCTTTTC.

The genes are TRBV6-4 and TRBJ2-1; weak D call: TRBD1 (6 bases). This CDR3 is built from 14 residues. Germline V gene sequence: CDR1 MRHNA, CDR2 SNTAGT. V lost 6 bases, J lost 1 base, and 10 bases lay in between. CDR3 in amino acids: CASSEGGSYNEQFF. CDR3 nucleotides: TGTGCCAGCAGCGAAGGGGGTTCCTACAATGAGCAGTTCTTC.

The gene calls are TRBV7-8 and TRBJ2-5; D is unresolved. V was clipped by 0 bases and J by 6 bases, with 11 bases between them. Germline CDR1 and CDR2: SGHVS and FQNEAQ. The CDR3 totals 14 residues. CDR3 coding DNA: TGTGCCAGCAGCTTAGCGTTAGCCCCCCAGACCCAGTACTTC. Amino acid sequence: CASSLALAPQTQYF.

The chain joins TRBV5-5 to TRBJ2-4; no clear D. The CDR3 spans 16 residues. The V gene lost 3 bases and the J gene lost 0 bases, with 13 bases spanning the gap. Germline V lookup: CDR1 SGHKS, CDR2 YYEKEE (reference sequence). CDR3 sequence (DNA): TGTGCCAGCAGCTCCCACTTTACGGTAGCCAAAAACATTCAGTACTTC. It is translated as CASSSHFTVAKNIQYF.

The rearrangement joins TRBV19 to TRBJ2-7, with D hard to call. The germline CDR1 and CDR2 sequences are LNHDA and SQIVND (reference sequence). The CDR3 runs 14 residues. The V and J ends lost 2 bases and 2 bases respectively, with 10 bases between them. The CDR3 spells CASSIFTAPYEQYF. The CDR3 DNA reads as TGTGCCAGTAGTATATTTACCGCACCCTACGAGCAGTACTTC.

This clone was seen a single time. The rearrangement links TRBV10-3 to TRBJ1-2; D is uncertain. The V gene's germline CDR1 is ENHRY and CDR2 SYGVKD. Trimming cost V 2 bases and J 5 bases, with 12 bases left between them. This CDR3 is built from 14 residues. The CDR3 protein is CAISEGVEVYGYTF. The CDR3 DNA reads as TGTGCCATCAGTGAGGGGGTAGAAGTTTATGGCTACACCTTC.

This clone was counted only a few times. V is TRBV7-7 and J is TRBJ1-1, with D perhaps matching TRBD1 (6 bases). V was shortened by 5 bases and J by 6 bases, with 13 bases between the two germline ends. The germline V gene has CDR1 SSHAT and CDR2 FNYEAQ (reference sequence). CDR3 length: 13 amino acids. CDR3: CASSLLTGPEAFF. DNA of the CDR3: TGTGCCAGCAGCCTTCTAACAGGGCCTGAAGCTTTCTTT. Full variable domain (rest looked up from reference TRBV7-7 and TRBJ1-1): GAGVSQSPRYKVTKRGQDVTLRCDPISSHATLYWYQQALGQGPEFLTYFNYEAQPDKSGLPSDRFSAERPEGSISTLTIQRTEQRDSAMYRCASSLLTGPEAFFGQGTRLTVV.

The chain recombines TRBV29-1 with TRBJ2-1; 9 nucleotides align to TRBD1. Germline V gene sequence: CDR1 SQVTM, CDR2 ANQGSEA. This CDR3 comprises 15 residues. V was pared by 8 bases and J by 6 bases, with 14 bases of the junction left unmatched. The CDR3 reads CSYRERTGVGNEQFF. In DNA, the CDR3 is TGCAGCTATAGGGAAAGGACAGGGGTAGGCAATGAGCAGTTCTTC.

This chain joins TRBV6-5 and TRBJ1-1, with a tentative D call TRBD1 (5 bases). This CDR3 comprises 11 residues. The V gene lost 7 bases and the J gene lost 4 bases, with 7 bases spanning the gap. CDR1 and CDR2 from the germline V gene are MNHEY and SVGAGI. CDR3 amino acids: CASIGGTEAFF. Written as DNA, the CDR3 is TGTGCCAGCATCGGGGGCACTGAAGCTTTCTTT.

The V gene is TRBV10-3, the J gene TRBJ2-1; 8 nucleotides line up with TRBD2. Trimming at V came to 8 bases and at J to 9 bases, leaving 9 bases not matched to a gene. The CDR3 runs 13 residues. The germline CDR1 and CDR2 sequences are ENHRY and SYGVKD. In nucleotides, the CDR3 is TGTGCCATCGGACTAGCAAATTCACGTGAGCAGTTCTTC. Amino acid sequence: CAIGLANSREQFF.

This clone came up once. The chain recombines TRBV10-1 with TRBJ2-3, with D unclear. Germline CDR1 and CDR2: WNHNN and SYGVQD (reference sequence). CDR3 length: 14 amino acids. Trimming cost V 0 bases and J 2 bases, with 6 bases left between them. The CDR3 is CASSESRATDTQYF. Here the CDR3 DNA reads TGCGCCAGCAGTGAGTCGAGAGCCACAGATACGCAGTATTTT.

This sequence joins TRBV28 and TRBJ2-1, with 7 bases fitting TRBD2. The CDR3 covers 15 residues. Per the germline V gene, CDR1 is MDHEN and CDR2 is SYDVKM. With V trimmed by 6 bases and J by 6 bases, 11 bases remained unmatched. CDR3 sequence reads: CASRTPTSRFNEQFF. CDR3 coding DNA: TGTGCCAGCAGGACCCCGACTAGCAGATTCAATGAGCAGTTCTTC.

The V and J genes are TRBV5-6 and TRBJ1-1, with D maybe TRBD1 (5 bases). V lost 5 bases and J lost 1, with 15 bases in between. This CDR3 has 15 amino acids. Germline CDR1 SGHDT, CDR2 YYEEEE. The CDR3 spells CASSDRTTANTEAFF. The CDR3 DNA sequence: TGTGCCAGCAGTGATCGGACAACAGCGAACACTGAAGCTTTCTTT.

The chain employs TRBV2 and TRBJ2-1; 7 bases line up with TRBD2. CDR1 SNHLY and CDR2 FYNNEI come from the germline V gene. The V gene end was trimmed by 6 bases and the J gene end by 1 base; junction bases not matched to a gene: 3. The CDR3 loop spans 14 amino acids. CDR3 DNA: TGTGCCAGCAGGGTGGGGGGGTCCTACAATGAGCAGTTCTTC. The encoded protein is CASRVGGSYNEQFF.

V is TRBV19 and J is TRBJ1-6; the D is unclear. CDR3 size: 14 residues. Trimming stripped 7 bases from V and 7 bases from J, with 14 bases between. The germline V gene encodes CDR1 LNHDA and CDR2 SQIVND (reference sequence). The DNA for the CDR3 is TGTGCCAGTACCGAAGTAAAGGCCAATTCACCCCTCCACTTT. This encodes CASTEVKANSPLHF.

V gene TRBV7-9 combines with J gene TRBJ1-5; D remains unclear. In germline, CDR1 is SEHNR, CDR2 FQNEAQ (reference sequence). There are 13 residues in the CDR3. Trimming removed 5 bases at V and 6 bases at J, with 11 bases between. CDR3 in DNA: TGTGCCAGCAGCGGCCAGCAGTTTCAGCCCCAGCATTTT. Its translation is CASSGQQFQPQHF.

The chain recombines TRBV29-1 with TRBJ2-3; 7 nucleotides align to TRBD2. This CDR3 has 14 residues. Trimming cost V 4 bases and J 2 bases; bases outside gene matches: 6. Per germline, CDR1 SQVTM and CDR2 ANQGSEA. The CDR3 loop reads CSVGSSGHTDTQYF. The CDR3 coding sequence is TGCAGCGTTGGATCTAGCGGACACACAGATACGCAGTATTTT.

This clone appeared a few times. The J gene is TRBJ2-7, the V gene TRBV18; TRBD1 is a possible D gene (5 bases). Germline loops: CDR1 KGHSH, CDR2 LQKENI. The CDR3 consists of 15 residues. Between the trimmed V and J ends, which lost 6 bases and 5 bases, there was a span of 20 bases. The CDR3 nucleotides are TGTGCCAGCTCGTCAGTAAGGGGTTCTAAAGACGAGCAGTACTTC. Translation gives CASSSVRGSKDEQYF. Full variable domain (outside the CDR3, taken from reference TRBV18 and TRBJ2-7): NAGVMQNPRHLVRRRGQEARLRCSPMKGHSHVYWYRQLPEEGLKFMVYLQKENIIDESGMPKERFSAEFPKEGPSILRIQQVVRGDSAAYFCASSSVRGSKDEQYFGPGTRLTVT.

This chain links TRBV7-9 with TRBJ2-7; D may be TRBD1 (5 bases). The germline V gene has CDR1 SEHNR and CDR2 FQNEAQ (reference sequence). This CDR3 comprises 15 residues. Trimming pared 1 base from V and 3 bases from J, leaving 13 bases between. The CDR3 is CASSLEGRVFYEQYF. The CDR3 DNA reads TGTGCCAGCAGCTTAGAGGGCAGGGTTTTCTACGAGCAGTACTTC.

DNA for the CDR3: TGTGCCAGCAGCTTGAGGTTGAGCAGGTTAAACACCGGGGAGCTGTTTTTT. It is translated as CASSLRLSRLNTGELFF. V gene TRBV5-6 combines with J gene TRBJ2-2; no clear D. V lost 1 base to trimming and J lost 2 bases, with 15 bases between them. Germline CDR1 and CDR2: SGHDT and YYEEEE. The CDR3 covers 17 residues.